This T cell receptor beta chain was found in a study of T cells in Graves' hyperthyroidism and ophthalmopathy. Study-wide results and limits: Ophthalmopathy and stable hyperthyroidism were separated by a 13 V-J model. The model made its ophthalmopathy prediction, and onset followed a median approximately six months later.

Exclusions: uncontrolled infection, other autoimmune disease, pregnancy, lactation. Based on clinical symptoms, serum thyroxine and TRAb, thyroid ultrasound and orbital computed tomography, diagnoses were reached. RNA transcripts served as the template for amplifying TCR beta CDR3 regions. Initially, a first-round RT-PCR of the TCR CDR3 employed the HTBI primer set. TCRdb fed the multiplex PCR reads into MiXCR, producing one record per CDR3 protein. Of some 270,000 distinct CDR3 sequences listed, approximately 23% are singletons. As concerns this clonotype: Antigen unknown.

Sequencing was carried out using blood. The receptor's source is a woman between 40 and 50 years old with Graves' ophthalmopathy.

This CDR3 reads CASSLPWEGRGREPQYF. CDR3 bases: TGTGCCAGCAGCTTACCTTGGGAGGGGCGGGGTAGAGAACCCCAGTACTTC. The chain links TRBV7-8 to TRBJ2-5, with 7 nucleotides matching TRBD2. V gave up 2 bases and J gave up 9 bases; unmatched junction bases: 18. The germline CDR1 and CDR2 sequences are SGHVS and FQNEAQ. The CDR3 consists of 17 residues.